These 6 T cell receptor beta chains share one sample of origin, sequenced in a study of molecular identifiers for immune sequencing clone quantification. TCRdb processed the PCR reads anew with MiXCR; each CDR3 protein has one entry. The profile shows under 15,000 distinct CDR3 sequences, about 18% of them singletons. The sample taken for sequencing was naive CD8+ T cells from blood, with Jurkat cell RNA spiked in. Sample subset: FACS-sorted CD8+CD4-CCR7+CD45RA+ naive T cells. All receptors come from a human donor in good health. Some libraries in this study had Jurkat cell RNA spiked in.

Turning to this clonotype: One junction end disagrees with the germline gene, perhaps due to a read error. The rearrangement links TRBV13 to TRBJ2-7; 10 bases align to TRBD2. Looked up from germline, CDR1 is PRHDT and CDR2 is FYEKMQ (reference sequence). CDR3 length: 14 amino acids. CDR3 sequence (DNA): TGTGCCGGCAGCCCATCCAGCGGGAGGGACGAGCAGTACTTC. Amino acids: CAGSPSSGRDEQYF.

By its share, this clonotype is medium-sized (0.01 to 0.1%). The genes are TRBV4-1 and TRBJ2-2; 7 bases map to TRBD2. Germline V lookup: CDR1 MGHRA, CDR2 YSYEKL. Trimming removed 3 bases from V and 0 bases from J; junction bases left unmatched: 4. The CDR3 has 16 residues. The CDR3 sequence: CASSHVAGANTGELFF. The CDR3 DNA reads TGCGCCAGCAGCCACGTAGCGGGCGCGAACACCGGGGAGCTGTTTTTT.

This clonotype is medium-sized. J is TRBJ2-7 and V is TRBV7-2; TRBD1 aligns across 7 bases. V gave up 3 bases and J gave up 3 bases; unmatched junction bases: 8. Per the germline V gene, CDR1 is SGHTA and CDR2 is FQGNSA. The CDR3 totals 15 residues. This chain's CDR3 is CASSFYRGEGYEQYF. CDR3 in DNA: TGTGCCAGCAGCTTCTACAGGGGAGAAGGCTACGAGCAGTACTTC.

By sample share, this clonotype is medium-sized (0.01 to 0.1%). This chain connects TRBV9 to TRBJ2-6; 7 bases are a match to TRBD1. Germline V CDR1 and CDR2: SGDLS, YYNGEE. There are 17 residues in the CDR3. Losses at the gene ends were 3 bases for V and 0 bases for J; bases not matched to a gene: 6. CDR3 in amino acids: CASSATGLSSGANVLTF. DNA of the CDR3: TGTGCCAGCAGCGCGACAGGGCTAAGCTCTGGGGCCAACGTCCTGACTTTC.

This clonotype was detected many times. This sequence joins TRBV28 and TRBJ2-7; 10 bases match TRBD2. V lost 6 bases to trimming and J lost 3 bases; unmatched junction nucleotides: 5. CDR3 length equals 14 residues. Germline-derived CDR1 and CDR2 are MDHEN and SYDVKM. The CDR3 loop is CASRPGLASYEQYF. CDR3 nucleotides: TGTGCCAGCAGACCGGGACTAGCGAGCTACGAGCAGTACTTC.

Many counts were recorded for this clonotype. V and J are TRBV12-3 or TRBV12-4 and TRBJ1-6, with unresolved D. V dropped 0 bases and J dropped 7 bases, with 13 bases sitting between them. The CDR3 runs 16 residues. CDR3 region: CASSLAGGIRNSPLHF. The CDR3 DNA reads TGTGCCAGCAGTTTAGCGGGAGGGATCCGAAATTCACCCCTCCACTTT.